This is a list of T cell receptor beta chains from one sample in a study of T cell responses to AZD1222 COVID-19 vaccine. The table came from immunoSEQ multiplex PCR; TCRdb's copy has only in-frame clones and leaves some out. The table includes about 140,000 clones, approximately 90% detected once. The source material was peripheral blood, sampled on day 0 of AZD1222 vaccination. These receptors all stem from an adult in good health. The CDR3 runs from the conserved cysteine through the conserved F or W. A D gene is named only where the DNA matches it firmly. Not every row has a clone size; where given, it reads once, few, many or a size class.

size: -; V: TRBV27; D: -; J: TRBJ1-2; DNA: TGTGCCAGCAGTAAACAGGGAAGTGGCTACACCTTC; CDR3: CASSKQGSGYTF
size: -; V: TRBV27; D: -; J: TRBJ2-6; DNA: TGTGCCAGCAGTTACAGCCTCTCTGGGGCCAACGTCCTGACTTTC; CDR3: CASSYSLSGANVLTF
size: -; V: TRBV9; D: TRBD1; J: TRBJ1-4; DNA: TGTGCCAGCAGCGTTACCGGGACAGGGGACGAAAAACTGTTTTTT; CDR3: CASSVTGTGDEKLFF
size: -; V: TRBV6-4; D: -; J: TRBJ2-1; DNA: TGTGCCAGCAGCCCGGAGGCCCCTACCTACAATGAGCAGTTCTTC; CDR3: CASSPEAPTYNEQFF
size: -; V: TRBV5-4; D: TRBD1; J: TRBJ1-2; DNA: TGTGCCAGCAGCCCGAGAGGGGGCGAGTTTGGCTACACCTTC; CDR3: CASSPRGGEFGYTF
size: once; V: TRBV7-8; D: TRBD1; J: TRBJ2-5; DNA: TGTGCCAGCAGCCTAGGACAGGGGTTCGGAGAGACCCAGTACTTC; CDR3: CASSLGQGFGETQYF
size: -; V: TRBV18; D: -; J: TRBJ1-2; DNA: TGTGCCAGCTCAATGAGGCGGCTAGATGGCTACACCTTC; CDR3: CASSMRRLDGYTF
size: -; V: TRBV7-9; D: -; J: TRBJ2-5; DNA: TGTGCCAGCAGACTAGACGGGAGTCTAGGAGAGACCCAGTACTTC; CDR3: CASRLDGSLGETQYF
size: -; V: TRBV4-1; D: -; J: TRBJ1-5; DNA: TGCGCCAGCAGCCAAGACATACGGCAGAAGAATTATAGCAATCAGCCCCAGCATTTT; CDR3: CASSQDIRQKNYSNQPQHF
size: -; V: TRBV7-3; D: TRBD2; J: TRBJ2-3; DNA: TGTGCCAGCAGCCCGACTAGCGGGAACTTGGATACGCAGTATTTT; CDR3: CASSPTSGNLDTQYF
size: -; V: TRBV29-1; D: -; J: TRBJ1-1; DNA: TGCAGCGTTGGGTTGGGGGGCACTGAAGCTTTCTTT; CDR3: CSVGLGGTEAFF
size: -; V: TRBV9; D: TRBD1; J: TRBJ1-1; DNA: TGTGCCAGCAGCGTAGGAGACAGGGGGCGAGACACTGAAGCTTTCTTT; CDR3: CASSVGDRGRDTEAFF
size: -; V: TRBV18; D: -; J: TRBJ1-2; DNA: TGTGCCAGCTCACCACTGAGAGAAAACTATGGCTACACCTTC; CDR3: CASSPLRENYGYTF
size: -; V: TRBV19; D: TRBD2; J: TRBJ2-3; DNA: TGTGCCAGTAGTCCCAGACTAGCGGGAGGCCGTCCCGCGCAGTATTTT; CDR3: CASSPRLAGGRPAQYF
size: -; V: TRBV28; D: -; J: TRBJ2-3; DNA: TGTGCCAGCAGTCCGTTGGAGTCGGAAAGGACAGATACGCAGTATTTT; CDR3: CASSPLESERTDTQYF
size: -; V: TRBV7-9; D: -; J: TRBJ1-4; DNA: TGTGCCAGCAGTTCGTCCGACCCCGTGTTGGATGAAAAACTGTTTTTT; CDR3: CASSSSDPVLDEKLFF
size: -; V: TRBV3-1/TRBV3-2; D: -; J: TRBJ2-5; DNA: TGTGCCAGCAGCCAGATCCGAGGCCTAGAGACCCAGTACTTC; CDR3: CASSQIRGLETQYF
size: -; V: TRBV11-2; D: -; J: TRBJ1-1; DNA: TGTGCCAGCAGCCACGGGGACCTGCTGAACACTGAAGCTTTCTTT; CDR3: CASSHGDLLNTEAFF
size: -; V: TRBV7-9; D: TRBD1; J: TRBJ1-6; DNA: TGTGCCAGCAGCCAGACAGGGCAGTTAAATTCACCCCTCCACTTT; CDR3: CASSQTGQLNSPLHF
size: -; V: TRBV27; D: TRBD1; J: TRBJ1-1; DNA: TGTGCCAGCAGTTTATCTGAGGACAGGGGGAATGGGGCTTTCTTT; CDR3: CASSLSEDRGNGAFF
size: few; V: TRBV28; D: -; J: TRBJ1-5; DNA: TGTGCCAGCAGTTTACGGACAGTTAGCAATCAGCCCCAGCATTTT; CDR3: CASSLRTVSNQPQHF
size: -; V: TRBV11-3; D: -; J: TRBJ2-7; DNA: TGTGCCAGCAGCTTAGCGGCCAGGGTTGGGTACGAGCAGTACTTC; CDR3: CASSLAARVGYEQYF
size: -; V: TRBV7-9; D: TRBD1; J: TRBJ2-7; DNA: TGTGCCAGCAGCCCCCCGGCAGGGGGCCACGAGCAGTACTTC; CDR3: CASSPPAGGHEQYF
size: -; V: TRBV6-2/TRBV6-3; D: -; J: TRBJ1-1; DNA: TGTGCCAGCAGCTCACCACTAATTCGGTCTCGGCACTTGAACACTGAAGCTTTCTTT; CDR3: CASSSPLIRSRHLNTEAFF
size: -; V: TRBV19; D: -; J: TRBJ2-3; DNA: TGTGCCAGTAGTACAGGGGTTGGGGGCCCAGATACGCAGTATTTT; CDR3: CASSTGVGGPDTQYF
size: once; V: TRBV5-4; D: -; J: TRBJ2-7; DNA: TGTGCCAGCAGCTTAGGGGCCAGGGCCTACGAGCAGTACTTC; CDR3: CASSLGARAYEQYF
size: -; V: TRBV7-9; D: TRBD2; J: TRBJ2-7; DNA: TGTGCCAGCAGCCGCCTGGCGGGAGATTTCGGCGAGCAGTACTTC; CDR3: CASSRLAGDFGEQYF
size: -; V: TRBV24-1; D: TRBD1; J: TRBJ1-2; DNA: TGTGCCACTAGTGGAGGACAGGGATTTTTCTATGGCTACACCTTC; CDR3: CATSGGQGFFYGYTF
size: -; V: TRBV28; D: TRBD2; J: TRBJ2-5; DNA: TGTGCCAGCAGTCCTGGGACTAGCGCTTACCAAGAGACCCAGTACTTC; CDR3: CASSPGTSAYQETQYF
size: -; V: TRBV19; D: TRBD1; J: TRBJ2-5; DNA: TGTGCCAGTAGTCAGTTGATCGACAGGGGCAGTGGAGAGACCCAGTACTTC; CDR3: CASSQLIDRGSGETQYF
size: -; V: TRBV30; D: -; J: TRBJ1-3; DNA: TGTGCCTGGAGTGGGGACCTAGGCTCTGGAAACACCATATATTTT; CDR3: CAWSGDLGSGNTIYF
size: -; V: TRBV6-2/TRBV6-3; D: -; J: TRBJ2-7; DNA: TGTGCCAGCAGCGACATAAGACAGTTCTCCTACGAGCAGTACTTC; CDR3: CASSDIRQFSYEQYF
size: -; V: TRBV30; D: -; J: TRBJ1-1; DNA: TGTGCCTGGTCCTTCTGGGGGGGTGGGGACACTGAAGCTTTCTTT; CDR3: CAWSFWGGGDTEAFF
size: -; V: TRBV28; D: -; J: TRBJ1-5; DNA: TGTGCCAGCAGTCACTCCCGGTATAGCAATCAGCCCCAGCATTTT; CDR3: CASSHSRYSNQPQHF
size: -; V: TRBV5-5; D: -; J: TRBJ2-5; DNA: TGTGCCAGCAGCCTCCGGGACACGCACCAAGAGACCCAGTACTTC; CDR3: CASSLRDTHQETQYF
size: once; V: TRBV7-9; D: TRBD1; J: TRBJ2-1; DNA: TGTGCCAGCAGCCCCAGGACAGGGACATGGAATGAGCAGTTCTTC; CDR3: CASSPRTGTWNEQFF
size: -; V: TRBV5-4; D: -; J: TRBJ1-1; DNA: TGTGCCAGCAGCCTAGGAGGGCAGAACACTGAAGCTTTCTTT; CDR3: CASSLGGQNTEAFF
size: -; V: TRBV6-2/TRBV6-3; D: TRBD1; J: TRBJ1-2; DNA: TGTGCCAGCAGCTATGCAGGGGGCTATGGCTACACCTTC; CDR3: CASSYAGGYGYTF
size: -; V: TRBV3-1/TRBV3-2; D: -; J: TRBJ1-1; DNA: TGTGCCAGCAGCCAAGTAGGAGGGACTGAAGCTTTCTTT; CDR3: CASSQVGGTEAFF
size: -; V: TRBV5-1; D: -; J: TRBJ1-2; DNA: TGCGCCAGCAGCTTGGGCATCGGGGATGGCTACACCTTC; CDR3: CASSLGIGDGYTF
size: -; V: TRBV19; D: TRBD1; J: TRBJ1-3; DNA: TGTGCCAGTAGTATAACGGGACAGGGACGCCAATCTGGAAACACCATATATTTT; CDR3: CASSITGQGRQSGNTIYF
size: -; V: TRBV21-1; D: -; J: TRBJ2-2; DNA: TGTGCCAGCAGCAAAGTGACTAGCGGGAACACCGGGGAGCTGTTTTTT; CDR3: CASSKVTSGNTGELFF
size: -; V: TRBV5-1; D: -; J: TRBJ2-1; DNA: TGCGCCAGCAGCTGGGGTGGCGGGACTCACAATGAGCAGTTCTTC; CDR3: CASSWGGGTHNEQFF
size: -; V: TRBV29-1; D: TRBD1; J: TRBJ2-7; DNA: TGCAGCGTTTATCTGAGGGGGCTATACGAGCAGTACTTC; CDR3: CSVYLRGLYEQYF
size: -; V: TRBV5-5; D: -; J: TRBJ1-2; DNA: TGTGCCAGCAGCTTGGCCACAGCGAGATCCTATGGCTACACCTTC; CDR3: CASSLATARSYGYTF
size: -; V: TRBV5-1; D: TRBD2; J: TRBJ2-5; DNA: TGCGCCAGCAGCTTGGCCCTAGCGGACGGGGAGACCCAGTACTTC; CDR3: CASSLALADGETQYF
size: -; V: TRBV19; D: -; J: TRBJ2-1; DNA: TGTGCCAGTAGTCGCGACTACAATGAGCAGTTCTTC; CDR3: CASSRDYNEQFF
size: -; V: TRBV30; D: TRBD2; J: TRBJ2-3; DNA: TGTGCCTGGAGTGGGGGGCTAGCGGGAGTTTTAGATACGCAGTATTTT; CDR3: CAWSGGLAGVLDTQYF
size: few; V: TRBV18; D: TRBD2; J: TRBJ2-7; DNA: TGTGCCAGCTCACCCCAAAGACTAGCGGCCTACGAGCAGTACTTC; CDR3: CASSPQRLAAYEQYF
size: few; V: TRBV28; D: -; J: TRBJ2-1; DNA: TGTGCCAGCAGTCTCCTTGACTATCACGACAATGAGCAGTTCTTC; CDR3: CASSLLDYHDNEQFF
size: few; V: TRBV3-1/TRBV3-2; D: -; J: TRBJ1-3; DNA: TGTGCCAGCAGCCAAATACCAGGGTCGGCTGGAAACACCATATATTTT; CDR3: CASSQIPGSAGNTIYF